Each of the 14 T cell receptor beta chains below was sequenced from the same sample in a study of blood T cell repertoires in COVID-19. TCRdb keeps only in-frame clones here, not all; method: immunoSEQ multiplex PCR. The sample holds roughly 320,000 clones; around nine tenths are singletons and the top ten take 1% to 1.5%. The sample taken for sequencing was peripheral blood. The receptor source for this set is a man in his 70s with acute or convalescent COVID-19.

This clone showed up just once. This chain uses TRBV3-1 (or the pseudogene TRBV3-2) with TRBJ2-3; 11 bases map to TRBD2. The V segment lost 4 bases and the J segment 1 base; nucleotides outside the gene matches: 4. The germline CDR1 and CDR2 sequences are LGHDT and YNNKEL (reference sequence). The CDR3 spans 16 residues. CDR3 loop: CASSPTSGSGTDTQYF. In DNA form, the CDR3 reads TGTGCCAGCAGCCCCACTAGCGGGAGCGGCACAGATACGCAGTATTTT.

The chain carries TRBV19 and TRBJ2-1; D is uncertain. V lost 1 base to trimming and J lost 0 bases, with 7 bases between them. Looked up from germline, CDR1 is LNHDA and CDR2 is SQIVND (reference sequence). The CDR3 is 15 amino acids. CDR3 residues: CASSIGATSYNEQFF. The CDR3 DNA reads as TGTGCCAGTAGTATAGGTGCTACCTCCTACAATGAGCAGTTCTTC.

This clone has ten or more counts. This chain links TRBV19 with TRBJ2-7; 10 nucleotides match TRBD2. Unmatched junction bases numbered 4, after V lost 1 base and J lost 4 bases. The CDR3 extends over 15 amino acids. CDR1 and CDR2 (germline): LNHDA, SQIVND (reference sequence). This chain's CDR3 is CASSIGGTSEYEQYF. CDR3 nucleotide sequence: TGTGCCAGTAGTATAGGGGGGACTAGCGAATACGAGCAGTACTTC.

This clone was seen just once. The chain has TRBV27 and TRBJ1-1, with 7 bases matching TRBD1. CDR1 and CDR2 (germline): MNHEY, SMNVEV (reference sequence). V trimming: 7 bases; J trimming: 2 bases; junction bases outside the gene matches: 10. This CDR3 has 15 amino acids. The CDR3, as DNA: TGTGCCAGCACCCATTGGCAGGGGGGAAACACTGAAGCTTTCTTT. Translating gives CASTHWQGGNTEAFF.

The CDR3 DNA reads TGTGCCAGCAGCCAACGACTAGCGGGAATGTACGAGCAGTACTTC. Its protein is CASSQRLAGMYEQYF. The genes are TRBV5-4 and TRBJ2-7; 11 bases align to TRBD2. Trimming cost V 4 bases and J 4 bases; bases outside gene matches: 7. The CDR3 loop spans 15 amino acids. Germline-derived CDR1 and CDR2 are SGHNT and YYREEE (reference sequence).

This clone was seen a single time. The CDR3 DNA follows: TGTGCCAGCAGCCAAGCCAGACAGGGACTCACCGGGGAGCTGTTTTTT. Amino acids: CASSQARQGLTGELFF. The rearrangement uses TRBV3-1 (or the pseudogene TRBV3-2) and TRBJ2-2; the D gene is possibly TRBD1 (7 bases). The CDR3 covers 16 residues. The V and J ends lost 1 base and 4 bases respectively, with 13 bases between them. Germline V lookup: CDR1 LGHDT, CDR2 YNNKEL (reference sequence).

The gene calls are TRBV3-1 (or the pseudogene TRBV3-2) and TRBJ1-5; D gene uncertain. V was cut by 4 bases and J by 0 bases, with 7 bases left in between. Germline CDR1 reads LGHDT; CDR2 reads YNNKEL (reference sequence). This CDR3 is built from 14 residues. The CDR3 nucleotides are TGTGCCAGCAGCCCACTTGCTAGCAATCAGCCCCAGCATTTT. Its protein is CASSPLASNQPQHF.

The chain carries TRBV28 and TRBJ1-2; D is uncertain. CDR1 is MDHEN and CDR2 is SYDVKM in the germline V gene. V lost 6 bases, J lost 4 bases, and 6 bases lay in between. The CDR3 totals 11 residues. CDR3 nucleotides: TGTGCCAGCAGCCGGTTCTATGGCTACACCTTC. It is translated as CASSRFYGYTF.

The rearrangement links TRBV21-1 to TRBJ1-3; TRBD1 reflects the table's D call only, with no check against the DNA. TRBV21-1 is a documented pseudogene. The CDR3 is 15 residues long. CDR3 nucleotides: TGTGCCAGCAGCAAAGGGGCAGGGGGCGGAAACACCATATATTTT. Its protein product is CASSKGAGGGNTIYF.

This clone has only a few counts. CDR3 sequence (DNA): TGTGCCAGCAGCGACACCGGGACACCTCAAGAGACCCAGTACTTC. Translation: CASSDTGTPQETQYF. The rearrangement uses TRBV9 and TRBJ2-5; TRBD1 is a possible D gene (6 bases). The ends were cut back, 3 bases at V and 2 bases at J, with 14 bases in the middle. The CDR3 covers 15 residues. Germline lookup yields CDR1 SGDLS and CDR2 YYNGEE.

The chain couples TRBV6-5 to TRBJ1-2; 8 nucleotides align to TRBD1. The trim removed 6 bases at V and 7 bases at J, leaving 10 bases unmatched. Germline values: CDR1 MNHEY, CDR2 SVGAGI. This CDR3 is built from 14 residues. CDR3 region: CASRLGQASPGYTF. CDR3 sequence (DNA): TGTGCCAGCAGGTTGGGACAGGCCTCCCCTGGCTACACCTTC.

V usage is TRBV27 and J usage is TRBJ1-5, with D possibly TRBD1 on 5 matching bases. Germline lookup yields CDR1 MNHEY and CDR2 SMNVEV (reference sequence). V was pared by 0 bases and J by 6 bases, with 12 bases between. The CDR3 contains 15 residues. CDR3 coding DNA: TGTGCCAGCAGTTTATCGTGGCAGGGCGGTCAGCCCCAGCATTTT. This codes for CASSLSWQGGQPQHF.

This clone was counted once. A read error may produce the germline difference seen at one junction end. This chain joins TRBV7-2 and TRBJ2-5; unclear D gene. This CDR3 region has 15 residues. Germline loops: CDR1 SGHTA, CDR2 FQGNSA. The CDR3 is CASSLEVLRQGTQYF. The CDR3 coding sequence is TGTGCCAGCAGCTTAGAGGTCCTCCGACAAGGGACCCAGTACTTC.

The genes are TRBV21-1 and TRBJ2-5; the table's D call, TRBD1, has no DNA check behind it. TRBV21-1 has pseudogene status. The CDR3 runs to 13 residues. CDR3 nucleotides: TGTGCCAGCAGCAAAGCCGACAGAGGGACCCAGTACTTC. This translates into CASSKADRGTQYF.